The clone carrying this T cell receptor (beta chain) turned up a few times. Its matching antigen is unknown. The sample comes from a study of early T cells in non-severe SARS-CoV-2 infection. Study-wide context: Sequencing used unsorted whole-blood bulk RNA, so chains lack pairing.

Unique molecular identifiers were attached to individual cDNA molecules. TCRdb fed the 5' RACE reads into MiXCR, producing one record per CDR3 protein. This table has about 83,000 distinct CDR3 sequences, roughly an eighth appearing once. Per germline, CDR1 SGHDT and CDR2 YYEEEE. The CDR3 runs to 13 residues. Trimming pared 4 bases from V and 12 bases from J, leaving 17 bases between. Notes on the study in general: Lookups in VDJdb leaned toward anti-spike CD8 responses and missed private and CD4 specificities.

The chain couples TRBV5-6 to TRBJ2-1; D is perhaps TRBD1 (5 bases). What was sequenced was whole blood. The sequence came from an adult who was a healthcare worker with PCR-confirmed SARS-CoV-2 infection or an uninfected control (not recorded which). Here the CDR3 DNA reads TGTGCCAGCAGCAGGGAAGCAGGGCCCAGGCAGTTCTTC. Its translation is CASSREAGPRQFF.